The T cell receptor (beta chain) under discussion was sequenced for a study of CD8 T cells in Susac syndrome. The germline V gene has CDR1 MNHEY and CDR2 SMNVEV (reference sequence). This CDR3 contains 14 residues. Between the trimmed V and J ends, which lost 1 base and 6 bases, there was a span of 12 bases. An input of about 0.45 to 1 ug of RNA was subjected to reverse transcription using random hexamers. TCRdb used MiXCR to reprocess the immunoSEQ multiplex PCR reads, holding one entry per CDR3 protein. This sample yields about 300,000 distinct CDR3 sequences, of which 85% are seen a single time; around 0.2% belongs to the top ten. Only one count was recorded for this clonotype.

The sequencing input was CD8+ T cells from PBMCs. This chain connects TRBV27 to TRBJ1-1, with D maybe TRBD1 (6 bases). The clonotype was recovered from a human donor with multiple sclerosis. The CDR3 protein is CASSLWRGGPEAFF. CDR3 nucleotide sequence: TGTGCCAGCAGTTTATGGCGAGGGGGGCCTGAAGCTTTCTTT.